The next 19 T cell receptor beta chains were all read from a single sample in a study of shared clonotypes between healthy human individuals. The method was immunoSEQ multiplex PCR; TCRdb's version includes in-frame clones alone and lacks a portion of them. Altogether some 1,100,000 clones are present, approximately 78% being singletons, with the ten largest covering approximately 0.5%. Sequencing was carried out using memory CD4+ T cells from PBMCs. Subset: CD45RA-negative fraction. These receptors all come from a man aged 18 to 30 in good health. Some clones in this sample may be carry-over from other donors' samples.

The rearrangement uses TRBV27 and TRBJ1-5; a weak D match, TRBD1 (6 bases). Germline loops: CDR1 MNHEY, CDR2 SMNVEV (reference sequence). This CDR3 has 17 amino acids. Trimming removed 2 bases from V and 6 bases from J, with 20 bases in between. CDR3 sequence (DNA): TGTGCCAGCAGTTTAGTATGGGCAGGGGATATGAGTCAGCCCCAGCATTTT. This translates into CASSLVWAGDMSQPQHF.

The V call is TRBV7-6, the J call TRBJ2-2; D is undetermined. The CDR3 has 14 residues. V lost 1 base and J 5 bases, leaving 8 bases between the germline ends. The germline CDR1 and CDR2 sequences are SGHVS and FNYEAQ. DNA for the CDR3: TGTGCCAGCAGCTTAGGCCGGATGACCGGGGAGCTGTTTTTT. Translating gives CASSLGRMTGELFF.

The gene calls are TRBV7-2 and TRBJ2-5, with 8 nucleotides matching TRBD2. J was trimmed by 5 bases and V by 5 bases; bases with no gene match: 7. The germline V gene encodes CDR1 SGHTA and CDR2 FQGNSA. This CDR3 is 14 amino acids long. CDR3 DNA sequence: TGTGCCAGCAGCCCCCGGGGGGGAGTGGAGACCCAGTACTTC. It specifies CASSPRGGVETQYF.

This rearrangement joins TRBV6-6 to TRBJ1-1, with 7 bases fitting TRBD1. Germline V gives CDR1 MNHNY, CDR2 SVGAGI (reference sequence). The CDR3 contains 14 residues. Losses at the gene ends were 2 bases for V and 1 base for J; bases not matched to a gene: 1. CDR3 loop: CASSYTGENTEAFF. The CDR3 nucleotides read TGTGCCAGCAGTTACACAGGGGAGAACACTGAAGCTTTCTTT.

This chain uses TRBV9 with TRBJ1-2; D remains unclear. The CDR3 consists of 12 residues. Trimming stripped 3 bases from V and 4 bases from J, with 7 bases between. CDR1 and CDR2 from the germline V gene are SGDLS and YYNGEE. The DNA for the CDR3 is TGTGCCAGCAGCGCCGAGTCCTATGGCTACACCTTC. Protein sequence: CASSAESYGYTF.

The chain uses TRBV6-5 and TRBJ2-7; 8 nucleotides match TRBD2. Trimming took 4 bases from V and 2 from J; bases not matched to a gene: 7. The CDR3 loop spans 15 amino acids. The germline CDR1 and CDR2 sequences are MNHEY and SVGAGI. In nucleotides, the CDR3 is TGTGCCAGCAGTTGGGGGCGGGAGGCCCCCTACGAGCAGTACTTC. Protein sequence: CASSWGREAPYEQYF.

V and J are TRBV28 and TRBJ2-1; 8 positions agree with TRBD2. The CDR3 is 16 amino acids. Germline values: CDR1 MDHEN, CDR2 SYDVKM. V dropped 5 bases and J dropped 4; count of bases not matched to a gene: 10. The DNA for the CDR3 is TGTGCCAGCAGTCCCGGGGGGGGAGCGGGGTACAATGAGCAGTTCTTC. It translates to CASSPGGGAGYNEQFF. The variable domain in full, completed from reference TRBV28 and TRBJ2-1, reads DVKVTQSSRYLVKRTGEKVFLECVQDMDHENMFWYRQDPGLGLRLIYFSYDVKMKEKGDIPEGYSVSREKKERFSLILESASTNQTSMYLCASSPGGGAGYNEQFFGPGTRLTVL.

This chain uses TRBV7-2 with TRBJ1-2; no reliable D call. Trimming removed 5 bases at V and 1 base at J, with 17 bases between. Germline lookup yields CDR1 SGHTA and CDR2 FQGNSA. The CDR3 covers 16 residues. The CDR3 is CASSQVVRRYNYGYTF. The DNA for the CDR3 is TGTGCCAGCAGCCAAGTCGTCCGACGTTATAACTATGGCTACACCTTC.

Details on this clone: This likely reflects a read error, since a far larger clone is one base away. This same CDR3 is encoded by further DNA sequences in the sample. The chain uses TRBV2 and TRBJ2-1; the match to TRBD1 covers 9 bases. Germline V gives CDR1 SNHLY, CDR2 FYNNEI. The CDR3 totals 15 residues. The V segment lost 9 bases and the J segment 3 bases; nucleotides outside the gene matches: 9. CDR3 DNA: TGTGCCAGTACGTCCGGGACAGGGCACTACAATGAGCAGTTCTTC. Translating gives CASTSGTGHYNEQFF.

V is TRBV5-1 and J is TRBJ2-5; possible D gene TRBD2, 6 bases. CDR3 length: 15 amino acids. The germline gives CDR1 SGHRS, CDR2 YFSETQ. The V and J ends lost 0 bases and 5 bases respectively, with 14 bases between them. In DNA form, the CDR3 reads TGCGCCAGCAGCTTGGGGAGGGGCATAGCTGAGACCCAGTACTTC. Residues: CASSLGRGIAETQYF.

The chain carries TRBV7-6 and TRBJ2-5; 7 positions match TRBD1. Germline V CDR1 and CDR2: SGHVS, FNYEAQ. Trimming removed 5 bases from V and 5 bases from J; junction bases left unmatched: 8. The CDR3 contains 14 residues. This CDR3 reads CASSNRGLGETQYF. The CDR3 coding sequence is TGTGCCAGCAGCAACAGGGGCTTAGGGGAGACCCAGTACTTC. The variable domain in full, with the rest retrieved from reference TRBV7-6 and TRBJ2-5, is GAGVSQSPRYKVTKRGQDVALRCDPISGHVSLYWYRQALGQGPEFLTYFNYEAQQDKSGLPNDRFSAERPEGSISTLTIQRTEQRDSAMYRCASSNRGLGETQYFGPGTRLLVL.

The chain uses TRBV5-1 and TRBJ1-2; no firm D call. This CDR3 region has 16 residues. Trimming shortened V by 1 base and J by 4 bases, and 17 bases separated the two germline ends. Per germline, CDR1 SGHRS and CDR2 YFSETQ. The CDR3 sequence is CASSLNGVGDFYGYTF. The CDR3 DNA sequence: TGCGCCAGCAGCTTGAATGGGGTTGGGGATTTCTATGGCTACACCTTC.

The V and J genes are TRBV7-2 and TRBJ2-2, with D uncertain. Germline V CDR1 and CDR2: SGHTA, FQGNSA. V lost 3 bases to trimming and J lost 0 bases, with 20 bases between them. The CDR3 is made up of 19 amino acids. The CDR3 region has the DNA TGTGCCAGCAGCTTTAGAGATGGCAGGTTTACGTCGAACACCGGGGAGCTGTTTTTT. This codes for CASSFRDGRFTSNTGELFF.

CDR3 sequence reads: CASSQGVGQSYNEQFF. The CDR3 region has the DNA TGCGCCAGCAGCCAAGGGGTGGGGCAGTCCTACAATGAGCAGTTCTTC. This chain links TRBV4-3 with TRBJ2-1; a possible D gene is TRBD1 (5 bases). The CDR3 contains 16 residues. Trimming removed 1 base at V and 1 base at J, with 11 bases between. Germline V lookup: CDR1 LGHNA, CDR2 YSLEER.

V gene TRBV11-2 combines with J gene TRBJ2-7; no definite D call. CDR1 is SGHAT, CDR2 FQNNGV, per germline. The ends were cut back, 0 bases at V and 2 bases at J, with 14 bases in the middle. There are 16 residues in the CDR3. CDR3 in DNA: TGTGCCAGCAGCTTAGATCGAGGTTTCTCAGCCTACGAGCAGTACTTC. It encodes CASSLDRGFSAYEQYF.

The chain links TRBV14 to TRBJ2-6; D call uncertain. CDR3 size: 15 residues. The germline V gene encodes CDR1 SGHDN and CDR2 FVKESK. Trimming cost V 4 bases and J 0 bases, with 7 bases left between them. The CDR3 sequence: CASSLRSSGANVLTF. The CDR3 nucleotides are TGTGCCAGCAGCCTTCGGAGCTCTGGGGCCAACGTCCTGACTTTC.

This clone has a handful of counts. V usage is TRBV2 and J usage is TRBJ2-2; 7 bases agree with TRBD1. This CDR3 has 12 amino acids. J gave up 6 bases and V 5 bases, and 0 bases lay outside the gene matches. Germline V lookup: CDR1 SNHLY, CDR2 FYNNEI. CDR3 sequence (DNA): TGTGCCAGCAGTCAGGGGGCCGGGGAGCTGTTTTTT. Translated: CASSQGAGELFF.

This rearrangement joins TRBV7-2 to TRBJ2-2; TRBD2 is a possible D gene (6 bases). The CDR3 contains 16 residues. The germline CDR1 and CDR2 sequences are SGHTA and FQGNSA. Trimming shortened V by 0 bases and J by 0 bases, and 8 bases separated the two germline ends. The DNA of the CDR3 is TGTGCCAGCAGCTTAGCGGGCGGGGCGAACACCGGGGAGCTGTTTTTT. Protein: CASSLAGGANTGELFF. Drawing the rest from reference TRBV7-2 and TRBJ2-2, the complete variable domain is GAGVSQSPSNKVTEKGKDVELRCDPISGHTALYWYRQSLGQGLEFLIYFQGNSAPDKSGLPSDRFSAERTGGSVSTLTIQRTQQEDSAVYLCASSLAGGANTGELFFGEGSRLTVL.

The chain couples TRBV28 to TRBJ2-2; the match to TRBD2 covers 7 bases. The ends lost 1 base at V and 1 base at J; junction bases unmatched: 3. Germline V gene data show CDR1 as MDHEN and CDR2 as SYDVKM. The CDR3 consists of 16 residues. The CDR3 region has the DNA TGTGCCAGCAGTTTATTCCAGCGGGGGAACACCGGGGAGCTGTTTTTT. Its translation: CASSLFQRGNTGELFF. The variable domain in full, completed from reference TRBV28 and TRBJ2-2, reads DVKVTQSSRYLVKRTGEKVFLECVQDMDHENMFWYRQDPGLGLRLIYFSYDVKMKEKGDIPEGYSVSREKKERFSLILESASTNQTSMYLCASSLFQRGNTGELFFGEGSRLTVL.